This T cell receptor beta chain was sequenced in a study of T cell clones after liver transplantation. Overall study context: TCRbeta sequencing after a pre-transplant mixed lymphocyte reaction identified graft-donor-reactive clones, later tracked in post-transplant blood.

With 5 bases removed from V and 1 base from J, the gap between germline ends came to 4 bases. Germline-derived CDR1 and CDR2 are PRHDT and FYEKMQ (reference sequence). This CDR3 region has 12 residues. Clones were sequenced by immunoSEQ multiplex PCR, and TCRdb holds only the in-frame ones, with some missing. The sample has about 33,000 clones, 90% to 95% seen once; the top ten hold roughly 25%. The genes are TRBV13 and TRBJ2-3; D is undetermined. This specimen consisted of CD8+ T cells from blood, obtained 12 months after liver transplant. This receptor was taken from a human patient who received a liver transplant. Some T cells here may be from the graft donor. In DNA form, the CDR3 reads TGTGCCAGCAGCGTGGGCACAGATACGCAGTATTTT. This encodes CASSVGTDTQYF.